The 14 T cell receptor beta chains below were found in one sample sequenced in a study of blood T cell repertoires in COVID-19. The table came from immunoSEQ multiplex PCR; TCRdb's copy has only in-frame clones and leaves some out. Of under 250,000 clones in the sample, about 82% were seen once. Sample: peripheral blood. The receptors stem from a woman older than 75 with COVID-19, enrolled during active disease.

The J gene is TRBJ1-5, the V gene TRBV6-5; the D gene is possibly TRBD1 (5 bases). The V end was cut by 7 bases, the J end by 3 bases, with 16 bases between. There are 15 residues in the CDR3. Germline CDR1 is MNHEY and CDR2 is SVGAGI. The CDR3 DNA sequence: TGTGCCAGCAAAACGTCAGGACAATCCAATCAGCCCCAGCATTTT. Translating gives CASKTSGQSNQPQHF.

The chain links TRBV2 to TRBJ1-1, with a weak D call TRBD1 (6 bases). The germline V and J ends were trimmed by 6 bases and 1 base, with 9 bases remaining between them. The CDR3 has 13 residues. From germline, CDR1 is SNHLY and CDR2 FYNNEI. DNA of the CDR3: TGTGCCAGCAGGTCGACAGGGAACACTGAAGCTTTCTTT. As protein: CASRSTGNTEAFF.

The rearrangement links TRBV5-1 to TRBJ2-3; TRBD1 matches at 10 bases. J gave up 4 bases and V 4 bases, and 6 bases lay outside the gene matches. The germline V gene encodes CDR1 SGHRS and CDR2 YFSETQ. The CDR3 is 15 residues long. CDR3 sequence: CASSARDRGADTQYF. DNA for the CDR3: TGCGCCAGCAGCGCCCGGGACAGGGGAGCAGATACGCAGTATTTT.

Concerning this clone itself: Other DNA sequences in this specimen translate into the identical CDR3. The chain joins TRBV7-9 to TRBJ1-3; D is ambiguous. CDR3 length: 14 residues. Per germline, CDR1 SEHNR and CDR2 FQNEAQ (reference sequence). The V and J ends lost 2 bases and 2 bases respectively, with 7 bases between them. The CDR3, as DNA: TGTGCCAGCAGCTTAACGACTCCTGGAAACACCATATATTTT. It specifies CASSLTTPGNTIYF.

The chain joins TRBV6-2 or TRBV6-3 to TRBJ2-7; the D is unclear. This CDR3 region has 12 residues. V was cut by 1 base and J by 4 bases, with 5 bases left in between. Germline CDR1 reads MNHEY; CDR2 reads SVGEGT. In DNA, the CDR3 is TGTGCCAGCAGTTACTACTCGTACGAGCAGTACTTC. It yields the protein CASSYYSYEQYF.

V usage is TRBV7-8 and J usage is TRBJ1-5; 10 bases fit TRBD1. J lost 2 bases, V lost 4 bases, and 8 bases had no gene match. There are 17 residues in the CDR3. Germline loops: CDR1 SGHVS, CDR2 FQNEAQ. The CDR3 here is CASSSPTGGAGNQPQHF. CDR3 bases: TGTGCCAGCAGCTCCCCGACAGGGGGCGCGGGCAATCAGCCCCAGCATTTT.

This chain connects TRBV7-9 to TRBJ2-5, with TRBD1 matching 8 bases. This CDR3 comprises 17 residues. V trimming: 4 bases; J trimming: 5 bases; junction bases outside the gene matches: 15. In germline, CDR1 is SEHNR, CDR2 FQNEAQ (reference sequence). The CDR3 nucleotides read TGTGCCAGCAGCTGGCTTGTATGGGGACAGGTGTCGGAGACCCAGTACTTC. It translates to CASSWLVWGQVSETQYF.

CDR3 protein: CASSQGTTSGDEQFF. CDR3 in DNA: TGTGCCAGCAGCCAAGGGACGACCTCGGGGGATGAGCAGTTCTTC. The chain couples TRBV3-1 (or the pseudogene TRBV3-2) to TRBJ2-1; a weak D match, TRBD2 (6 bases). This CDR3 comprises 15 residues. Trimming took 1 base from V and 8 from J, leaving 15 bases between them. Germline CDR1 and CDR2: LGHDT and YNNKEL (reference sequence).

CDR3 amino acids: CASSIRIWGLVTEAFF. CDR3 DNA: TGTGCCAGTAGTATTCGTATTTGGGGGCTGGTCACTGAAGCTTTCTTT. J is TRBJ1-1 and V is TRBV19, with D perhaps matching TRBD1 (6 bases). Trimming left V 3 bases short and J 4 bases short, with 18 bases between. In germline, CDR1 is LNHDA, CDR2 SQIVND (reference sequence). The CDR3 is 16 residues long.

The genes are TRBV10-3 and TRBJ1-4; maybe TRBD1 (6 bases). The germline V and J ends were trimmed by 2 bases and 4 bases, with 17 bases remaining between them. The germline gives CDR1 ENHRY, CDR2 SYGVKD. The CDR3 covers 17 residues. The CDR3 DNA is TGTGCCATCAGTGAGGCGAAGGGGACACCGATTAATGAAAAACTGTTTTTT. It yields the protein CAISEAKGTPINEKLFF.

The CDR3 protein is CASSKTGTGAYEQYV. The CDR3 nucleotides read TGTGCCAGCAGTAAAACCGGGACAGGGGCCTACGAGCAGTACGTC. The chain has TRBV27 and TRBJ2-7; 10 bases agree with TRBD1. V shed 5 bases and J 2 bases; nucleotides not matched to a gene: 6. This CDR3 comprises 15 residues. Germline values: CDR1 MNHEY, CDR2 SMNVEV (reference sequence).

A single count supports this clone. This chain links TRBV28 with TRBJ2-3; 7 bases line up with TRBD2. The J segment lost 2 bases and the V segment lost 5 bases, leaving 7 bases of the junction unmatched. The CDR3 loop spans 15 amino acids. Per germline, CDR1 MDHEN and CDR2 SYDVKM. The CDR3 sequence: CASSPRGGFTDTQYF. DNA for the CDR3: TGTGCCAGCAGTCCTCGCGGGGGATTCACAGATACGCAGTATTTT. Variable domain in full (rest from reference TRBV28 and TRBJ2-3): DVKVTQSSRYLVKRTGEKVFLECVQDMDHENMFWYRQDPGLGLRLIYFSYDVKMKEKGDIPEGYSVSREKKERFSLILESASTNQTSMYLCASSPRGGFTDTQYFGPGTRLTVL.

J is TRBJ1-4 and V is TRBV28; D is perhaps TRBD1 (6 bases). This CDR3 is 15 amino acids long. V gave up 5 bases and J gave up 3 bases, with 13 bases separating them. Germline V gives CDR1 MDHEN, CDR2 SYDVKM. CDR3 bases: TGTGCCAGCAGTCGGGGGGGGGCTGCTAATGAAAAACTGTTTTTT. This gives the protein CASSRGGAANEKLFF. Using reference TRBV28 and TRBJ1-4 for the parts outside the CDR3, the full variable domain is DVKVTQSSRYLVKRTGEKVFLECVQDMDHENMFWYRQDPGLGLRLIYFSYDVKMKEKGDIPEGYSVSREKKERFSLILESASTNQTSMYLCASSRGGAANEKLFFGSGTQLSVL.

V is TRBV6-6 and J is TRBJ1-4; D unclear. The germline V gene has CDR1 MNHNY and CDR2 SVGAGI (reference sequence). The length of the CDR3 is 13 residues. V was clipped by 6 bases and J by 8 bases, with 13 bases between them. The DNA of the CDR3 is TGTGCCAGCAGCCCCTCGGCGGCCGAAAAACTGTTTTTT. Encoded protein: CASSPSAAEKLFF.